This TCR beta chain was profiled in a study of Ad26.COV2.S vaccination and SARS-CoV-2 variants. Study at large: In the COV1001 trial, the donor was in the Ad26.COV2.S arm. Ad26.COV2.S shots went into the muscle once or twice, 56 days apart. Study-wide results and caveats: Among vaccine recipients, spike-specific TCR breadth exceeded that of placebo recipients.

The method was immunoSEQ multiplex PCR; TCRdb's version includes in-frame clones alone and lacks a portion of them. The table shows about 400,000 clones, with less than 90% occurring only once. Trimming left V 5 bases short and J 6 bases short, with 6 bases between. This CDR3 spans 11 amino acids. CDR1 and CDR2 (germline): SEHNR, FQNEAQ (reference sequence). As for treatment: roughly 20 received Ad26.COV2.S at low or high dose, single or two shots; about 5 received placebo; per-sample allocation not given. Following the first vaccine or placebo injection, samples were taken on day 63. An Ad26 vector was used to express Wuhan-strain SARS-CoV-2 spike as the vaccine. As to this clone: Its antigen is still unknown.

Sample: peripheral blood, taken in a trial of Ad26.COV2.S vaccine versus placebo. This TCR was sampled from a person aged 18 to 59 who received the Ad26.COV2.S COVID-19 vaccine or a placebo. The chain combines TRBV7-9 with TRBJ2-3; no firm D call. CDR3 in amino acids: CASSSEDTQYF. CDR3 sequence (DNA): TGTGCCAGCAGCAGCGAGGATACGCAGTATTTT.